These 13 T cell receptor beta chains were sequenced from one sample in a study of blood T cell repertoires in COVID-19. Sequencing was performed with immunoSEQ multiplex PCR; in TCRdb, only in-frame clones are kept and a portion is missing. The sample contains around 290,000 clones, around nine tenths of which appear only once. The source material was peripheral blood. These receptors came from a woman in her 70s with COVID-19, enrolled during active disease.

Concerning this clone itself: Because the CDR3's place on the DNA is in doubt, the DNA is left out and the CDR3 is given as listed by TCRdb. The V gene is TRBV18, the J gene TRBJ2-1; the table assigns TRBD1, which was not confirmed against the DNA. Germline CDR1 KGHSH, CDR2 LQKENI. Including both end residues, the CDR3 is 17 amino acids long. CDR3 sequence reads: CASSPFGPGSMVSEQFF.

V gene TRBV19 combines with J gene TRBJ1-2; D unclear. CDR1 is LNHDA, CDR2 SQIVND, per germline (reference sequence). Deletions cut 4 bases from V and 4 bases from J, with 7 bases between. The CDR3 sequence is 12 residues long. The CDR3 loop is CASSTLSYGYTF. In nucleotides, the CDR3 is TGTGCCAGTAGTACCCTGTCCTATGGCTACACCTTC. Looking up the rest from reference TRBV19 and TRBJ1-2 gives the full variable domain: DGGITQSPKYLFRKEGQNVTLSCEQNLNHDAMYWYRQDPGQGLRLIYYSQIVNDFQKGDIAEGYSVSREKKESFPLTVTSAQKNPTAFYLCASSTLSYGYTFGSGTRLTVV.

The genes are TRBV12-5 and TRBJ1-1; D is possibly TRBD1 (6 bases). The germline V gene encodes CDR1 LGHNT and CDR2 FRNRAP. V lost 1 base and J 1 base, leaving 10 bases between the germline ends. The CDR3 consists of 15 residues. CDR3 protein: CASGLGTATNTEAFF. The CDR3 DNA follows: TGTGCTAGTGGTTTGGGGACAGCCACGAACACTGAAGCTTTCTTT.

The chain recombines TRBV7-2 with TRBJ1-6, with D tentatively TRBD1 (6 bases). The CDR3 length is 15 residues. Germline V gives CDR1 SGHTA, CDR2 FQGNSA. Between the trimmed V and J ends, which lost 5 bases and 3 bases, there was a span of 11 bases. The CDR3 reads CASSESRGYNSPLHF. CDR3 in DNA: TGTGCCAGCAGCGAGAGCAGGGGCTATAATTCACCCCTCCACTTT.

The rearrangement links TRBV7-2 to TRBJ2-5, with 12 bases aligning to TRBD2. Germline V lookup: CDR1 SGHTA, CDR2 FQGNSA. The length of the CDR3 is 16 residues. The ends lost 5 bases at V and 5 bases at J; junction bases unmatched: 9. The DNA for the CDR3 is TGTGCCAGCAGCCCGGCGAGGACTAGCGGGGTTGAGACCCAGTACTTC. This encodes CASSPARTSGVETQYF.

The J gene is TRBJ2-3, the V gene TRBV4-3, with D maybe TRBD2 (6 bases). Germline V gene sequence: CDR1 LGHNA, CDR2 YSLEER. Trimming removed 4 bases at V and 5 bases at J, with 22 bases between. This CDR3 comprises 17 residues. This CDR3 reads CASSPFGPAGGIDTQYF. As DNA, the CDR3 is TGCGCCAGCAGCCCCTTCGGCCCTGCTGGGGGGATAGATACGCAGTATTTT.

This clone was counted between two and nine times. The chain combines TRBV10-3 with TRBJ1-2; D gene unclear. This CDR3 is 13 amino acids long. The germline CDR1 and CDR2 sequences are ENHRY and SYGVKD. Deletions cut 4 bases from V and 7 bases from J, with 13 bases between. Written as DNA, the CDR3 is TGTGCCATCAGTGGGCCTACGGGTAGTGGCTACACCTTC. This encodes CAISGPTGSGYTF.

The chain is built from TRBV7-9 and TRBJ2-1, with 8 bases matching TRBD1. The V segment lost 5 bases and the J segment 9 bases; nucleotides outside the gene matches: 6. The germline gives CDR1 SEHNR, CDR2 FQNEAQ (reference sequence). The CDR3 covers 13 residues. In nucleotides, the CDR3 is TGTGCCAGCAGCGACGGACAGGGTGGTGAGCAGTTCTTC. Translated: CASSDGQGGEQFF. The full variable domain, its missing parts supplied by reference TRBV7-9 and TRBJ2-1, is DTGVSQNPRHKITKRGQNVTFRCDPISEHNRLYWYRQTLGQGPEFLTYFQNEAQLEKSRLLSDRFSAERPKGSFSTLEIQRTEQGDSAMYLCASSDGQGGEQFFGPGTRLTVL.

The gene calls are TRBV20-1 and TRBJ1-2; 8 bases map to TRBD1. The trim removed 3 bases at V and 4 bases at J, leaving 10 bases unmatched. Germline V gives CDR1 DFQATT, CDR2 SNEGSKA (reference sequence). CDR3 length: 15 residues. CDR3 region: CSASLPGQGGYGYTF. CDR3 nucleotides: TGCAGTGCTAGTCTCCCTGGACAGGGCGGCTATGGCTACACCTTC.

Here the CDR3 reads CASSLPGGGLVVEQFF. DNA of the CDR3: TGCGCCAGCAGCCTACCCGGGGGGGGACTAGTTGTCGAGCAGTTCTTC. This chain links TRBV4-1 with TRBJ2-1; 8 positions agree with TRBD2. CDR1 is MGHRA and CDR2 is YSYEKL in the germline V gene. V was clipped by 4 bases and J by 10 bases; unmatched bases: 15. CDR3 length: 16 residues.

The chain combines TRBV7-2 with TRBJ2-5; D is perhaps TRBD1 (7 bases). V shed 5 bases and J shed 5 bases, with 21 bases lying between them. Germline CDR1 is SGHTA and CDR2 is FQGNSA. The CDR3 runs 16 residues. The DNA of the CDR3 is TGTGCCAGCAGCCGCCGGGATGGAGGGGGCGGGGAGACCCAGTACTTC. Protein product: CASSRRDGGGGETQYF. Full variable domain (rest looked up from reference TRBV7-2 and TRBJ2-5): GAGVSQSPSNKVTEKGKDVELRCDPISGHTALYWYRQSLGQGLEFLIYFQGNSAPDKSGLPSDRFSAERTGGSVSTLTIQRTQQEDSAVYLCASSRRDGGGGETQYFGPGTRLLVL.

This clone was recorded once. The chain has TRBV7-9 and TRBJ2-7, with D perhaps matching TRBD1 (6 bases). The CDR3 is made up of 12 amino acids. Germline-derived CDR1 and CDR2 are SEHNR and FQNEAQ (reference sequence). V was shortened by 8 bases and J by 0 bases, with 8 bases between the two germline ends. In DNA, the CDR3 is TGTGCCAGCGGACAGTCCTCCTACGAGCAGTACTTC. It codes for CASGQSSYEQYF.

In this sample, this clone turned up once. This CDR3 is CASSWAGRSYNEQFF. In nucleotides, the CDR3 is TGTGCCAGTAGTTGGGCGGGACGGTCCTACAATGAGCAGTTCTTC. V is TRBV19 and J is TRBJ2-1; the D gene is possibly TRBD2 (6 bases). The CDR3 has 15 amino acids. Germline V gene sequence: CDR1 LNHDA, CDR2 SQIVND (reference sequence). Trimming removed 5 bases from V and 1 base from J, with 12 bases in between.